Reported below is one T cell receptor beta chain. TCRdb reprocessed the 5' RACE reads, keeping one entry per CDR3 protein, no DNA. The sample yields almost 450,000 distinct CDR3 sequences, of which the top ten take up roughly 7.2%. Germline V gene sequence: CDR1 SNHLY, CDR2 FYNNEI. The CDR3 has 15 amino acids. The sample is drawn from a study of T cells expressing NK-cell markers. Study context: Sequenced donors, eight in total, included seven who were HCMV-seropositive and one who was seronegative.

The chain recombines TRBV2 with TRBJ2-1; the D call of TRBD1 rests on TCRdb alone, since no DNA is present to check it. The TCR comes from a woman between 18 and 70 years old in good health. Sequenced: blood T cells: a sorted CD56 or NKG2C T cell subset, CD4+ or CD8+ T cells, or bulk PBMC T cells (not recorded which). The CDR3 protein is CASSVGRELYNEQFF.